The TCR beta chain described here comes from a study of blood T cell repertoires in COVID-19. Study-level background: In each case, the material was cDNA or gDNA derived from T cells, B-cell-depleted T cells, or PBMCs.

This clone was detected a few times. Seattle patients were enrolled while actively infected and followed longitudinally. Germline V gene lookup returns CDR1 SSHAT and CDR2 FNYEAQ (reference sequence). V lost 2 bases, J lost 1 base, and 0 bases stayed unmatched. CDR3 length: 16 residues. How the authors handled the data: Counts of nucleated cells, estimated from reference gene primer amplification, were obtained. The protocol was immunoSEQ multiplex PCR, while the TCRdb copy is restricted to in-frame clones and leaves out a portion. Clone size and the V and J calls come from that table; the DNA yielded D and trimming. The repertoire holds around 260,000 clones, with 84% as singletons.

This sequence originates from a person between 65 and 80 years old with COVID-19, enrolled during active disease. The sample consisted of peripheral blood. J is TRBJ2-2 and V is TRBV7-7; 11 nucleotides line up with TRBD2. DNA of the CDR3: TGTGCCAGCAGCTTACTAGCGGGAGGGAACACCGGGGAGCTGTTTTTT. Translation gives CASSLLAGGNTGELFF.